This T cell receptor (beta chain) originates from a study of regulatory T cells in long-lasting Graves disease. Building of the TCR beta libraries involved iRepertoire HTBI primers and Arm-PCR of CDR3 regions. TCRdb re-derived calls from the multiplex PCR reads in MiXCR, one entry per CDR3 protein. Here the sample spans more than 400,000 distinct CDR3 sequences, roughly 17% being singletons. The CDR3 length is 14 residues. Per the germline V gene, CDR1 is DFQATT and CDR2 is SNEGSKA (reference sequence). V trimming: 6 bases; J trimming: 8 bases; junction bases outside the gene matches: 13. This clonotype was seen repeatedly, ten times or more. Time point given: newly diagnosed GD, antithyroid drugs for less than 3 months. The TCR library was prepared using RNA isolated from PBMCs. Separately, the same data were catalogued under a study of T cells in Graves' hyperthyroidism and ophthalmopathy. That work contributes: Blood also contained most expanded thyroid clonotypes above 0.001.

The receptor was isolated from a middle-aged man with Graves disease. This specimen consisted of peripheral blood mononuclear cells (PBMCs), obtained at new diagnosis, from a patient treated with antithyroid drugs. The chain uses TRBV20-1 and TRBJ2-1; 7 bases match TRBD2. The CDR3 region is CSATPGLAVDEQFF. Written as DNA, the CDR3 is TGCAGTGCCACGCCGGGGCTAGCGGTCGATGAGCAGTTCTTC.